Each of the 23 T cell receptor beta chains below was sequenced from the same sample in a study of CD8+ T cells in alopecia areata. Investigators isolated RNA and reverse transcribed it into cDNA to act as the sequencing template. Here immunoSEQ multiplex PCR was the method, and the copy in TCRdb shows in-frame clones only, minus some. The profile shows 180,000 or so clones, 50% to 70% of them singletons. This sample comprised CD4+ T cells sorted from blood, obtained at week 0. Receptors originate from a human donor with alopecia areata.

Notes on this clone: The sample contains more than one DNA sequence encoding this CDR3. The J gene is TRBJ2-1, the V gene TRBV29-1; D gene uncertain. V lost 4 bases, J lost 0 bases, and 4 bases lay in between. Germline V gene data show CDR1 as SQVTM and CDR2 as ANQGSEA. The CDR3 loop spans 12 amino acids. CDR3 in amino acids: CSVASSYNEQFF. CDR3 DNA: TGCAGCGTTGCCAGCTCCTACAATGAGCAGTTCTTC.

This chain joins TRBV30 and TRBJ2-5; TRBD2 is a possible D gene (6 bases). The V gene lost 3 bases and the J gene lost 1 base, with 9 bases spanning the gap. There are 13 residues in the CDR3. Looked up from germline, CDR1 is GTSNPN and CDR2 is SVGIG (reference sequence). The CDR3 loop is CAWSGGFQETQYF. The CDR3 region has the DNA TGTGCCTGGAGCGGGGGATTCCAAGAGACCCAGTACTTC.

CDR3 region: CSAENNEQFF. The CDR3 bases are TGCAGCGCGGAAAACAATGAGCAGTTCTTC. The chain has TRBV29-1 and TRBJ2-1; D remains unclear. Germline V gives CDR1 SQVTM, CDR2 ANQGSEA. CDR3 length: 10 residues. V lost 7 bases, J lost 5 bases, and 6 bases lay in between.

The chain combines TRBV7-2 with TRBJ1-1; the D is unclear. The CDR3 contains 13 residues. The V gene's germline CDR1 is SGHTA and CDR2 FQGNSA. Trimming shortened V by 6 bases and J by 0 bases, and 8 bases separated the two germline ends. The chain's CDR3 is CASSAVVNTEAFF. The CDR3 DNA is TGTGCCAGCAGTGCGGTAGTGAACACTGAAGCTTTCTTT.

This chain links TRBV29-1 with TRBJ2-1, with unresolved D. Germline-derived CDR1 and CDR2 are SQVTM and ANQGSEA. The germline V and J ends were trimmed by 7 bases and 5 bases, with 12 bases remaining between them. CDR3 length: 12 residues. The CDR3 nucleotides are TGCAGCGGGGATCAGAACGACAATGAGCAGTTCTTC. Residues: CSGDQNDNEQFF.

The chain joins TRBV5-1 to TRBJ2-3, with 10 bases lining up with TRBD2. Trimming cost V 2 bases and J 0 bases; bases outside gene matches: 3. Per germline, CDR1 SGHRS and CDR2 YFSETQ. The CDR3 loop spans 16 amino acids. CDR3: CASSFGTSASTDTQYF. In DNA, the CDR3 is TGCGCCAGCAGCTTCGGGACTAGCGCTAGCACAGATACGCAGTATTTT.

The V gene is TRBV29-1, the J gene TRBJ1-5; the D is unclear. Trimming stripped 7 bases from V and 2 bases from J, with 15 bases between. The CDR3 sequence is 14 residues long. Germline CDR1 and CDR2: SQVTM and ANQGSEA. CDR3 amino acids: CSGPSGVRNQPQHF. The CDR3, as DNA: TGCAGCGGTCCGTCCGGGGTTCGCAATCAGCCCCAGCATTTT.

The genes are TRBV2 and TRBJ2-7, with 7 bases matching TRBD1. The V and J ends lost 8 bases and 5 bases, in that order; junction bases with no gene match: 3. The CDR3 sequence is 11 residues long. The V gene's germline CDR1 is SNHLY and CDR2 FYNNEI. The CDR3 reads CASGTADEQYF. In DNA form, the CDR3 reads TGTGCCAGCGGGACAGCTGACGAGCAGTACTTC. The full variable domain, with the rest looked up from reference TRBV2 and TRBJ2-7, is EPEVTQTPSHQVTQMGQEVILRCVPISNHLYFYWYRQILGQKVEFLVSFYNNEISEKSEIFDDQFSVERPDGSNFTLKIRSTKLEDSAMYFCASGTADEQYFGPGTRLTVT.

This clone was detected a few times. The chain employs TRBV29-1 and TRBJ2-7, with D possibly being TRBD1 or TRBD2 (5 bases each). CDR1 and CDR2 from the germline V gene are SQVTM and ANQGSEA. Trimming shortened V by 4 bases and J by 1 base, and 20 bases separated the two germline ends. This CDR3 has 16 amino acids. CDR3 in amino acids: CSVARNRGRRSYEQYF. The CDR3 bases are TGCAGCGTTGCCCGAAACCGGGGACGGAGGTCCTACGAGCAGTACTTC.

This clone was seen a handful of times. Here the CDR3 reads CASRQGADTQYF. CDR3 in DNA: TGTGCCTCTCGACAGGGCGCAGATACGCAGTATTTT. The chain carries TRBV6-5 and TRBJ2-3, with TRBD1 matching over 7 bases. The CDR3 runs to 12 residues. V lost 11 bases, J lost 4 bases, and 6 bases stayed unmatched. The germline V gene encodes CDR1 MNHEY and CDR2 SVGAGI.

The chain is built from TRBV28 and TRBJ1-6; no clear D gene. This CDR3 is 12 amino acids long. Germline V lookup: CDR1 MDHEN, CDR2 SYDVKM. The ends were cut back, 5 bases at V and 6 bases at J, with 5 bases in the middle. CDR3 sequence (DNA): TGTGCCAGCAGTCTCGCTAATTCACCCCTCCACTTT. Protein sequence: CASSLANSPLHF.

The rearrangement links TRBV5-1 to TRBJ1-2; no reliable D call. Per the germline V gene, CDR1 is SGHRS and CDR2 is YFSETQ. The CDR3 spans 14 residues. The V and J ends lost 0 bases and 4 bases respectively, with 10 bases between them. In nucleotides, the CDR3 is TGCGCCAGCAGCTTGGCGGGTGAAGTCTATGGCTACACCTTC. As protein: CASSLAGEVYGYTF.

This clone has just a few counts. One junction end disagrees with the germline gene, perhaps due to a read error. The rearrangement links TRBV30 to TRBJ2-1, with TRBD2 as a possible D gene (5 bases). Germline V gene lookup returns CDR1 GTSNPN and CDR2 SVGIG (reference sequence). The CDR3 is 11 amino acids. The CDR3 region is CAWSVAEEAVF. The CDR3 DNA reads as TGTGCCTGGAGTGTCGCTGAGGAGGCAGTCTTC.

The chain joins TRBV7-2 to TRBJ1-6; TRBD1 is a possible D gene (5 bases). Germline V gene data show CDR1 as SGHTA and CDR2 as FQGNSA. This CDR3 is 15 amino acids long. Trimming shortened V by 5 bases and J by 7 bases, and 15 bases separated the two germline ends. DNA of the CDR3: TGTGCCAGCAGCCTATGGGGACGGCAAAATTCACCCCTCCACTTT. Encoded protein: CASSLWGRQNSPLHF.

Only one count was recorded for this clone. This chain uses TRBV29-1 with TRBJ2-3, with TRBD2 matching 12 bases. From germline, CDR1 is SQVTM and CDR2 ANQGSEA. V lost 4 bases, J lost 1 base, and 3 bases stayed unmatched. CDR3 size: 15 residues. This CDR3 is CSVGLAGERTDTQYF. The CDR3 DNA sequence: TGCAGCGTTGGACTAGCGGGGGAGCGCACAGATACGCAGTATTTT.

This clone occurred many times. The CDR3 is CASSADRGYTF. The CDR3 nucleotides are TGTGCCAGCAGTGCAGACAGGGGCTACACCTTC. The chain employs TRBV25-1 and TRBJ1-2; D is possibly TRBD1 (6 bases). The V gene lost 4 bases and the J gene lost 8 bases, with 8 bases spanning the gap. This CDR3 comprises 11 residues. Germline CDR1 MGHDK, CDR2 SYGVNS.

The genes are TRBV27 and TRBJ1-2; a weak D match, TRBD1 (5 bases). The V gene lost 8 bases and the J gene lost 4 bases, with 14 bases spanning the gap. The CDR3 length is 13 residues. Germline CDR1 MNHEY, CDR2 SMNVEV (reference sequence). CDR3 sequence (DNA): TGTGCCAGCGGCCAGGGTCTCTTCTATGGCTACACCTTC. Protein product: CASGQGLFYGYTF.

The J gene is TRBJ2-5, the V gene TRBV5-1; possible D gene TRBD2, 5 bases. Germline-derived CDR1 and CDR2 are SGHRS and YFSETQ. Trimming took off 3 bases at V and 5 bases at J, with 17 bases between the two ends. This CDR3 is 15 amino acids long. The CDR3 sequence is CASSSPKTGGETQYF. Written as DNA, the CDR3 is TGCGCCAGCAGCTCCCCGAAAACCGGCGGGGAGACCCAGTACTTC.

This clone was picked up a small number of times. The gene calls are TRBV6-6 and TRBJ2-2, with D uncertain. This CDR3 region has 12 residues. V was shortened by 6 bases and J by 5 bases, with 7 bases between the two germline ends. CDR1 is MNHNY and CDR2 is SVGAGI in the germline V gene (reference sequence). CDR3 nucleotides: TGTGCCAGCAGATTAGGGACCGGGGAGCTGTTTTTT. Its protein product is CASRLGTGELFF.

Comment on this clone: An end of the junction does not agree with germline; a read error may underlie this. V gene TRBV4-1 combines with J gene TRBJ2-5; 8 nucleotides align to TRBD1. Germline values: CDR1 MGHRA, CDR2 YSYEKL. The CDR3 has 15 amino acids. CDR3 sequence reads: CASSPGTGDQETQYF. CDR3 coding DNA: TGCGCCAGCAGCCCCGGGACAGGCGACCAGGAGACCCAGTACTTC.

The chain uses TRBV19 and TRBJ2-7, with 8 bases aligning to TRBD2. The V and J ends lost 10 bases and 2 bases, in that order; junction bases with no gene match: 4. Germline CDR1 and CDR2: LNHDA and SQIVND (reference sequence). The CDR3 sequence is 12 residues long. In DNA, the CDR3 is TGTGCCAACCCGGGGGGGACCTACGAGCAGTACTTC. The encoded protein is CANPGGTYEQYF.

The genes are TRBV30 and TRBJ2-2; the D gene is possibly TRBD2 (5 bases). CDR1 is GTSNPN, CDR2 SVGIG, per germline (reference sequence). V dropped 0 bases and J dropped 4 bases, with 9 bases sitting between them. CDR3 length equals 14 residues. The CDR3 DNA reads as TGTGCCTGGAGTGTTGAAGGGAGCACCGGGGAGCTGTTTTTT. This translates into CAWSVEGSTGELFF.

The V gene is TRBV29-1, the J gene TRBJ2-3; possible D gene TRBD1, 5 bases. Germline-derived CDR1 and CDR2 are SQVTM and ANQGSEA. The CDR3 spans 14 residues. With 2 bases removed from V and 4 bases from J, the gap between germline ends came to 13 bases. CDR3 nucleotides: TGCAGCGTTGAAAGGAGTCTAGGGGCAGATACGCAGTATTTT. Protein product: CSVERSLGADTQYF.